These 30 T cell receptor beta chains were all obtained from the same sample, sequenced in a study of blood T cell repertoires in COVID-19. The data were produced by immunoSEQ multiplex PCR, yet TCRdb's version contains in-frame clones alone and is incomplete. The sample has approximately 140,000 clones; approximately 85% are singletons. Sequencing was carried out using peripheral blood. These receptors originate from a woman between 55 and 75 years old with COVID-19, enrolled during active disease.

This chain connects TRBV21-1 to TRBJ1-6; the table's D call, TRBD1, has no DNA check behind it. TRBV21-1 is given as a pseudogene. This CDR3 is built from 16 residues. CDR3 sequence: CASSKALETGCSPLHF. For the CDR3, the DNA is TGTGCCAGCAGCAAAGCGCTGGAGACAGGGTGTTCACCCCTCCACTTT.

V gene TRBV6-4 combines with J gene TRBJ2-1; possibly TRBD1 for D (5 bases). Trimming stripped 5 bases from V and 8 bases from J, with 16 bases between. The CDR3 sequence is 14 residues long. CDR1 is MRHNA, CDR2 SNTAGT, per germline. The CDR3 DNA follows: TGTGCCAGCAGTAGCAGGGTCGGATTCTATGAGCAGTTCTTC. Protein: CASSSRVGFYEQFF.

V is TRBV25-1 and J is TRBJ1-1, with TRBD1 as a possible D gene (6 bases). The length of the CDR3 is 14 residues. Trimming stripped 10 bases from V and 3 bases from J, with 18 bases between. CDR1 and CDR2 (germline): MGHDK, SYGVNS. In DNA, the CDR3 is TGTGCCACCTCCCGGGGGGCAAGGGACACTGAAGCTTTCTTT. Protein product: CATSRGARDTEAFF. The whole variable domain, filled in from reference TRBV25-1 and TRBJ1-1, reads EADIYQTPRYLVIGTGKKITLECSQTMGHDKMYWYQQDPGMELHLIHYSYGVNSTEKGDLSSESTVSRIRTEHFPLTLESARPSHTSQYLCATSRGARDTEAFFGQGTRLTVV.

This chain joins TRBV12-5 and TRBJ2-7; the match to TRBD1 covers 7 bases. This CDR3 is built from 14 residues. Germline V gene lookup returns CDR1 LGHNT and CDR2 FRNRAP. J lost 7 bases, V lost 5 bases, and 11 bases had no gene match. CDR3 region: CASGIYRGAGEQYF. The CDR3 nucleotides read TGTGCTAGTGGTATATACAGGGGAGCAGGAGAGCAGTACTTC.

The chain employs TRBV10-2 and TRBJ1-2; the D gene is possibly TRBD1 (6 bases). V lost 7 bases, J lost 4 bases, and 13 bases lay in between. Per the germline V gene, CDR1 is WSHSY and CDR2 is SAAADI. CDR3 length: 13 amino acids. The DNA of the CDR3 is TGCGCCAGCAAGGGACAAACCAGCTATGGCTACACCTTC. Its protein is CASKGQTSYGYTF.

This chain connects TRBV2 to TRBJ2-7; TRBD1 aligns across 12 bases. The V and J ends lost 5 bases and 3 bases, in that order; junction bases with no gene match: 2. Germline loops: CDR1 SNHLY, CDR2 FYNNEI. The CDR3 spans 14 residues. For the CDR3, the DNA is TGTGCCAGCAGTCGGGACAGGGGGCACTACGAGCAGTACTTC. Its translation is CASSRDRGHYEQYF.

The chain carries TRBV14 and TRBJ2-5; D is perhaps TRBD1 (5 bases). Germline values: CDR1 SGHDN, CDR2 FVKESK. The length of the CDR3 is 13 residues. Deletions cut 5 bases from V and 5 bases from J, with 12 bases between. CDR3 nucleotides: TGTGCCAGCAGCAAACCAGGGTGGGAGACCCAGTACTTC. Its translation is CASSKPGWETQYF.

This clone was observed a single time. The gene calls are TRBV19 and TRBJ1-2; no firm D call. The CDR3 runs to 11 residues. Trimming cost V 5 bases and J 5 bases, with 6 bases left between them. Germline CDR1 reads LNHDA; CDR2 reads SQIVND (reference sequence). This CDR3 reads CASSPRYGYTF. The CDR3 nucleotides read TGTGCCAGTAGTCCCCGGTATGGCTACACCTTC.

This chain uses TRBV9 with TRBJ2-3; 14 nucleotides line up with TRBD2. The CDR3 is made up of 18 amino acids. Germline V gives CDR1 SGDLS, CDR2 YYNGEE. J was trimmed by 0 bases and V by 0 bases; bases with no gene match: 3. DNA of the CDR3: TGTGCCAGCAGCGTAGGGACTAGCGGGGGGTTTAGCACAGATACGCAGTATTTT. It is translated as CASSVGTSGGFSTDTQYF.

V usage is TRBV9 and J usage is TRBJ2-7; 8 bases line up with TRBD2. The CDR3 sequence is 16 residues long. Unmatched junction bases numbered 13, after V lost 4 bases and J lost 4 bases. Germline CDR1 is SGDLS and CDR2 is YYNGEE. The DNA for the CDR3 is TGTGCCAGCAGCCCCCAGGCGGGGGGTGTCGCTTACGAGCAGTACTTC. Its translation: CASSPQAGGVAYEQYF. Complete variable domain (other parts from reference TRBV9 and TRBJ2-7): DSGVTQTPKHLITATGQRVTLRCSPRSGDLSVYWYQQSLDQGLQFLIQYYNGEERAKGNILERFSAQQFPDLHSELNLSSLELGDSALYFCASSPQAGGVAYEQYFGPGTRLTVT.

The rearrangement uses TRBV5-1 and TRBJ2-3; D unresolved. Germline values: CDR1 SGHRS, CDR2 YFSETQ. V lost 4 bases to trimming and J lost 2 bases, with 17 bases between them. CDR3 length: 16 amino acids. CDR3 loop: CASSHPIEPNTDTQYF. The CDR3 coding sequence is TGCGCCAGCAGCCACCCAATAGAACCCAACACAGATACGCAGTATTTT.

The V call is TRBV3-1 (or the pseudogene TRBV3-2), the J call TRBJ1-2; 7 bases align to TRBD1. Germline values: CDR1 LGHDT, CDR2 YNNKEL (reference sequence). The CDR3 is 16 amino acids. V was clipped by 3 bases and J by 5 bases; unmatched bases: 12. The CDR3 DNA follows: TGTGCCAGCAGCCATCCCACAGGGGACGGGATTTATGGCTACACCTTC. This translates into CASSHPTGDGIYGYTF.

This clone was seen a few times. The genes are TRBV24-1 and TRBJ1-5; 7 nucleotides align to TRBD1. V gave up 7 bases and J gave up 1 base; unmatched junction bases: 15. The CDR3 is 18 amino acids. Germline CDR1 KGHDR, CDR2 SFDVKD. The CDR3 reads CATSPGARQGLSNQPQHF. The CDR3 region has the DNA TGTGCCACCAGCCCGGGGGCTAGACAGGGTCTGAGCAATCAGCCCCAGCATTTT.

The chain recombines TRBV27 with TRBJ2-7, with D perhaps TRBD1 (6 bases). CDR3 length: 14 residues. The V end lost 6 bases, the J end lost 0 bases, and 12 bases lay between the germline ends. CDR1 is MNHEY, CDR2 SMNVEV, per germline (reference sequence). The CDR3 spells CASSPTGNSYEQYF. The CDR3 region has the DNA TGTGCCAGCAGCCCCACAGGGAACTCCTACGAGCAGTACTTC.

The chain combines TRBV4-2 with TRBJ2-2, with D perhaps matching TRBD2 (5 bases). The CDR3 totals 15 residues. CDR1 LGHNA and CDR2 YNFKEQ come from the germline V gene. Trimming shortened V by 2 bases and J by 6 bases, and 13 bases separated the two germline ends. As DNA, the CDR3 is TGTGCCAGCAGCCAATCGGGGAGCGGATCCGGGGAGCTGTTTTTT. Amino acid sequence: CASSQSGSGSGELFF.

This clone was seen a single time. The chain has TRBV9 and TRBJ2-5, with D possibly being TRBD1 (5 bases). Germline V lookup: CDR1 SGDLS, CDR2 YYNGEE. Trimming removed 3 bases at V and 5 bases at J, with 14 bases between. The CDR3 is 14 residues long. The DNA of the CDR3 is TGTGCCAGCAGCGCTGGGGCGGATAGGGAGACCCAGTACTTC. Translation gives CASSAGADRETQYF.

CDR3 DNA sequence: TGCAGCGTTGACGGCCGCGCGGGGACAGCCTACGAGCAGTACTTC. As protein: CSVDGRAGTAYEQYF. V and J are TRBV29-1 and TRBJ2-7; TRBD1 might be the D (7 bases). The germline gives CDR1 SQVTM, CDR2 ANQGSEA. The CDR3 spans 15 residues. V gave up 3 bases and J gave up 2 bases, with 17 bases separating them.

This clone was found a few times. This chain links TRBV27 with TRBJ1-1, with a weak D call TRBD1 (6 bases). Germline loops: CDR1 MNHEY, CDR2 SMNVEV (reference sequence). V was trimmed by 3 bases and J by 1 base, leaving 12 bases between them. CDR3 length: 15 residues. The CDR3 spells CASSFGGRANTEAFF. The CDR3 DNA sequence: TGTGCCAGCAGTTTCGGGGGGCGGGCGAACACTGAAGCTTTCTTT.

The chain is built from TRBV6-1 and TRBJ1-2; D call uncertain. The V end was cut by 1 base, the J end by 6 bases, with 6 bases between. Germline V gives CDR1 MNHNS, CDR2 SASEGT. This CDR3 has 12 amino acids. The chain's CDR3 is CASSEGGDGYTF. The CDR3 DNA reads TGTGCCAGCAGTGAAGGCGGGGATGGCTACACCTTC.

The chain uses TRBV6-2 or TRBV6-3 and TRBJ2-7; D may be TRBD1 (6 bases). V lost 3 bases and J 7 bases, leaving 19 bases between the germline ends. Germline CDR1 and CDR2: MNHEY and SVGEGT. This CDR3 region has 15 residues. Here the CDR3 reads CASSYPGAGAQEQYF. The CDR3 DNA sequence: TGTGCCAGCAGTTATCCAGGGGCAGGGGCTCAGGAGCAGTACTTC.

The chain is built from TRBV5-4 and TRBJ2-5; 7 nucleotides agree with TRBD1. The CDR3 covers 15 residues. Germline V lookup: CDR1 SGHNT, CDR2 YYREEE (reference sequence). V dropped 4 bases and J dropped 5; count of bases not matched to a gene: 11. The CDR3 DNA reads TGTGCCAGCAGCAAAACCCCAGGGGGTGGGGAGACCCAGTACTTC. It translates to CASSKTPGGGETQYF.

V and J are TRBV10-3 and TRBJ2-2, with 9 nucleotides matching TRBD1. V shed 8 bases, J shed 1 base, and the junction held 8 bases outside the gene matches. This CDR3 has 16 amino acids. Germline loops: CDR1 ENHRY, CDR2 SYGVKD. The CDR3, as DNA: TGTGCCATCCCATCCGGGACAGGGCGGAACACCGGGGAGCTGTTTTTT. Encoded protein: CAIPSGTGRNTGELFF.

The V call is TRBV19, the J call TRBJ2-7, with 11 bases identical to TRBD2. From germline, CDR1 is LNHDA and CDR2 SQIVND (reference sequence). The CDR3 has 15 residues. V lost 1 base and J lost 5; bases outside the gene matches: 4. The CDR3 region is CASSIVGTSGNEQYF. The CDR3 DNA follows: TGTGCCAGTAGTATAGTAGGGACTAGCGGCAACGAGCAGTACTTC.

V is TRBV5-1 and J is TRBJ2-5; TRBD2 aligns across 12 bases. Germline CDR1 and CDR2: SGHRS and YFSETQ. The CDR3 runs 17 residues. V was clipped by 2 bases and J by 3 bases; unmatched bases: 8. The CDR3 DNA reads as TGCGCCAGCAGCTTAACCGGGACTAGCGGGCCGAAAGAGACCCAGTACTTC. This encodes CASSLTGTSGPKETQYF.

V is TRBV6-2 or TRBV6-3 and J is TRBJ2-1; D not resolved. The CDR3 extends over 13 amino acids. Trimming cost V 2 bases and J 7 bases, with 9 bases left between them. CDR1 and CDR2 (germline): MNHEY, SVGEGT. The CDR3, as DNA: TGTGCCAGCAGTTACGGCAGGCCGAATGAGCAGTTCTTC. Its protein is CASSYGRPNEQFF.

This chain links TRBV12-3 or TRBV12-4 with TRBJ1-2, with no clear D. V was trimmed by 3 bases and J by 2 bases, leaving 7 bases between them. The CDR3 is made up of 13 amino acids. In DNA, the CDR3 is TGTGCCAGCAGTTTGAAGCCGAACTATGGCTACACCTTC. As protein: CASSLKPNYGYTF.

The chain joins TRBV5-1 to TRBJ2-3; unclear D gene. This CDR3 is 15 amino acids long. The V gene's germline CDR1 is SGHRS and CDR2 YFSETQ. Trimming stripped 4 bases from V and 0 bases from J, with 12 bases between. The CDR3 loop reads CASSVKPTSTDTQYF. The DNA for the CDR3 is TGCGCCAGCAGCGTCAAACCAACTAGCACAGATACGCAGTATTTT.

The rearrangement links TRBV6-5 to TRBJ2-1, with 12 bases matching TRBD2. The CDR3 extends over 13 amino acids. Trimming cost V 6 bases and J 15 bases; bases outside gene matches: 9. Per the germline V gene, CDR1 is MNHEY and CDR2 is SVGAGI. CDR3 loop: CASRTSGGHQGFF. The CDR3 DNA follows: TGTGCCAGCAGGACTAGCGGGGGTCACCAGGGGTTCTTC.

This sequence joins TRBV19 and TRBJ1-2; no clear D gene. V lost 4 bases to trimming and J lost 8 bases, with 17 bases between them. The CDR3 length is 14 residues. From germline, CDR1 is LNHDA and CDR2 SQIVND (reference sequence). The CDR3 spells CASSTTSGSVGYTF. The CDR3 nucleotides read TGTGCCAGTAGTACGACCTCGGGTTCGGTAGGCTACACCTTC.

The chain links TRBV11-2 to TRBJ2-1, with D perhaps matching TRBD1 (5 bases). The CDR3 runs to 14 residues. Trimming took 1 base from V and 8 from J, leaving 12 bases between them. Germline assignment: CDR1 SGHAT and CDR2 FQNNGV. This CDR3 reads CASSLGQGGDEQFF. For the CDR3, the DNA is TGTGCCAGCAGCTTAGGGCAGGGCGGCGATGAGCAGTTCTTC. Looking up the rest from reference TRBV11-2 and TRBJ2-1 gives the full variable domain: EAGVAQSPRYKIIEKRQSVAFWCNPISGHATLYWYQQILGQGPKLLIQFQNNGVVDDSQLPKDRFSAERLKGVDSTLKIQPAKLEDSAVYLCASSLGQGGDEQFFGPGTRLTVL.